Listed below are T cell receptor beta chains from one sample, sequenced in a study of blood T cells in healthy people across ages. TCRdb re-called the 5' RACE reads through MiXCR, storing one row per CDR3 protein. The repertoire includes approximately 780,000 distinct CDR3 sequences, roughly 26% of them detected once, and around 2.9% sits in the top ten. This same sample was also taken into another study, of T cells of mothers and their children.

Sequencing was carried out using blood. All receptors derive from a boy aged 10-17 years in good health. Both conserved end residues are part of each CDR3. The D gene is left open where the match is weak. Expanded clones get a size class; other rows say once, few or many, or leave the size out.

d_gene	v_gene	j_gene	abundance	CDR3aa	CDR3nt
NA	TRBV5-6	TRBJ2-5	few	CASSLSSPSRQGQYF	TGTGCCAGCAGCTTGTCCAGCCCAAGTCGTCAGGGCCAGTACTTC
NA	TRBV5-1	TRBJ2-7	few	CASSLDFAGDEQYF	TGCGCCAGCAGCTTGGATTTCGCCGGGGACGAGCAGTACTTC
NA	TRBV2	TRBJ2-3	NA	CASGQEGVRGDTQYF	TGTGCCAGCGGGCAAGAAGGGGTAAGAGGAGATACGCAGTATTTT
TRBD1	TRBV3-1	TRBJ2-4	once	CASSLARDRKNIQYF	TGTGCCAGCAGCCTAGCTCGGGACAGGAAAAACATTCAGTACTTC
TRBD2	TRBV10-3	TRBJ2-5	NA	CAIGGSGGRQETQYF	TGTGCCATCGGCGGTAGCGGGGGCCGTCAAGAGACCCAGTACTTC
TRBD1	TRBV4-1	TRBJ1-2	few	CASSQTGTNYGYTF	TGCGCCAGCAGCCAGACAGGGACGAACTATGGCTACACCTTC
NA	TRBV7-9	TRBJ2-5	once	CASSLAPGSETQYF	TGTGCCAGCAGCTTAGCGCCGGGGAGTGAGACCCAGTACTTC
NA	TRBV6-2/TRBV6-3	TRBJ2-5	NA	CASRRGTPGGRQYF	TGTGCCAGCCGCAGAGGAACCCCCGGGGGACGCCAGTACTTC
NA	TRBV24-1	TRBJ2-2	NA	CATSDVGAGAEELFF	TGTGCCACCAGTGATGTCGGGGCAGGGGCCGAGGAGCTGTTTTTT
TRBD1	TRBV2	TRBJ1-5	few	CASSRKDRADQPQHF	TGTGCCAGCAGTAGGAAGGACAGGGCCGATCAGCCCCAGCATTTT
TRBD1	TRBV5-1	TRBJ2-7	NA	CASTQGQGAIYEQYF	TGCGCCAGCACCCAGGGACAGGGGGCGATCTACGAGCAGTACTTC
NA	TRBV21-1	TRBJ2-7	NA	CANSKGGKGCYEQYF	TGTGCCAACAGCAAAGGAGGGAAGGGCTGCTACGAGCAGTACTTC
NA	TRBV6-5	TRBJ1-6	NA	CASSGPGSPLHF	TGTGCCAGCAGCGGCCCGGGTTCACCCCTCCACTTT
NA	TRBV20-1	TRBJ1-2	NA	CSARDHGDGYTF	TGCAGTGCTAGAGATCACGGGGATGGCTACACCTTC
NA	TRBV7-3	TRBJ1-1	few	CASSLQGTNTEAFF	TGTGCCAGCAGCTTACAGGGAACGAACACTGAAGCTTTCTTT
NA	TRBV12-3/TRBV12-4	TRBJ1-5	NA	CASSLFLDNQPQHF	TGTGCCAGCAGTTTATTCCTTGACAATCAGCCCCAGCATTTT
NA	TRBV4-2	TRBJ1-4	NA	CASSQEGRGEEKLFF	TGTGCCAGCAGCCAAGAAGGGAGGGGCGAAGAAAAACTGTTTTTT
NA	TRBV20-1	TRBJ2-3	NA	CSANIDTQYF	TGCAGTGCTAATATCGATACGCAGTATTTT
NA	TRBV7-9	TRBJ2-1	few	CASSSARGTYNEQFF	TGTGCCAGCAGCTCTGCCCGGGGGACCTACAATGAGCAGTTCTTC
NA	TRBV20-1	TRBJ2-7	few	CSARIGGFDEQYF	TGCAGTGCTAGGATAGGGGGTTTCGACGAGCAGTACTTC
TRBD1	TRBV9	TRBJ2-5	NA	CASSPRGTVIETQYF	TGTGCCAGCAGCCCTCGAGGGACAGTGATAGAGACCCAGTACTTC
TRBD1	TRBV5-1	TRBJ2-5	NA	CASKWTGGRGETQYF	TGCGCCAGCAAATGGACAGGGGGCAGAGGAGAGACCCAGTACTTC
NA	TRBV10-3	TRBJ1-6	NA	CAISEKVESPLHF	TGTGCCATCAGTGAGAAGGTGGAATCACCCCTCCACTTT
NA	TRBV20-1	TRBJ2-5	few	CSAPRGKETQYF	TGCAGTGCTCCGAGGGGGAAGGAGACCCAGTACTTC
TRBD1	TRBV7-2	TRBJ1-2	NA	CASFGQDLLYGYTF	TGTGCCAGCTTTGGACAGGATCTTCTCTATGGCTACACCTTC
NA	TRBV20-1	TRBJ2-7	NA	CSARQLASYEQYF	TGCAGTGCTAGACAGTTAGCTTCCTACGAGCAGTACTTC
NA	TRBV2	TRBJ1-1	NA	CASSGSRDTEAFF	TGTGCCAGCAGTGGTTCCCGGGACACTGAAGCTTTCTTT
NA	TRBV12-5	TRBJ1-1	once	CASGSSRDPNTEASF	TGTGCTAGTGGTTCATCCCGGGACCCGAACACTGAAGCTTCCTTT
NA	TRBV7-3	TRBJ2-5	NA	CASSLEPQETQYF	TGTGCCAGCAGCTTGGAACCCCAAGAGACCCAGTACTTC
NA	TRBV12-3/TRBV12-4	TRBJ2-7	NA	CASSFWTRTRRPSYEQYF	TGTGCCAGCAGTTTTTGGACTCGTACGAGGAGGCCCTCCTACGAGCAGTACTTC
NA	TRBV5-1	TRBJ1-6	NA	CASTTAPLSYNSPLHF	TGCGCCAGCACCACCGCGCCCCTATCCTATAATTCACCCCTCCACTTT
NA	TRBV4-1	TRBJ2-7	NA	CASSQVQGHDEQYF	TGCGCCAGCAGCCAAGTGCAGGGGCACGACGAGCAGTACTTC
NA	TRBV10-3	TRBJ2-1	NA	CAISETTGTPYNEQFF	TGTGCCATCAGCGAAACGACAGGGACTCCCTACAATGAGCAGTTCTTC
NA	TRBV10-3	TRBJ1-4	NA	CAISVGRTTNEKLFF	TGTGCCATCAGTGTCGGGAGGACCACTAATGAAAAACTGTTTTTT
TRBD2	TRBV5-5	TRBJ2-4	NA	CASSLGTSGIQYF	TGTGCCAGCAGCTTGGGGACTAGCGGCATTCAGTACTTC
TRBD1	TRBV20-1	TRBJ2-6	few	CSALLQGRDVLTF	TGCAGTGCTCTCCTACAGGGGCGGGACGTCCTGACTTTC
NA	TRBV29-1	TRBJ1-1	few	CSVGGGFGTEAFF	TGCAGCGTCGGGGGGGGATTCGGTACTGAAGCTTTCTTT
NA	TRBV4-1	TRBJ2-1	NA	CANSTHRAFSYNEQFF	TGCGCCAACAGCACCCACAGGGCCTTCTCCTACAATGAGCAGTTCTTC
NA	TRBV29-1	TRBJ2-7	few	CSVENSGSPYEQYF	TGCAGCGTGGAAAATTCCGGGAGCCCCTACGAGCAGTACTTC
NA	TRBV6-1	TRBJ1-4	many	CASSEVSGRSNEKLFF	TGTGCCAGCAGTGAAGTTTCGGGACGGTCGAATGAAAAACTGTTTTTT
TRBD2	TRBV7-3	TRBJ2-5	many	CATSSGGQETQYF	TGTGCCACCAGCAGCGGGGGCCAAGAGACCCAGTACTTC
NA	TRBV7-8	TRBJ2-5	NA	CASSQREAQYF	TGTGCCAGCAGCCAAAGAGAGGCCCAGTACTTC
TRBD1	TRBV29-1	TRBJ2-4	NA	CSVGTGNIQYF	TGCAGCGTGGGGACAGGGAACATTCAGTACTTC
TRBD1	TRBV20-1	TRBJ1-1	few	CSARPGTGAFWNTEAFF	TGCAGTGCTAGGCCCGGGACAGGGGCGTTTTGGAACACTGAAGCTTTCTTT
TRBD2	TRBV2	TRBJ2-2	NA	CASSATSANTGELFF	TGTGCCAGCAGCGCGACTAGCGCAAACACCGGGGAGCTGTTTTTT
TRBD1	TRBV20-1	TRBJ2-4	NA	CSAHHRGKNIQYF	TGCAGTGCACACCACAGGGGCAAAAACATTCAGTACTTC
TRBD1	TRBV24-1	TRBJ2-5	NA	CATSETGGPQETQYF	TGTGCCACCAGTGAGACAGGGGGACCCCAAGAGACCCAGTACTTC
TRBD1	TRBV20-1	TRBJ2-7	NA	CSATSVTGNYEQYF	TGCAGTGCTACCTCTGTGACAGGGAACTACGAGCAGTACTTC
NA	TRBV12-3/TRBV12-4	TRBJ1-6	NA	CASSLTGDTYNSPLHF	TGTGCCAGCAGTTTAACGGGGGACACCTATAATTCACCCCTCCACTTT
NA	TRBV20-1	TRBJ1-1	NA	CSAYSLRTENTEAFF	TGCAGTGCTTACTCCCTCCGGACAGAGAACACTGAAGCTTTCTTT
TRBD1	TRBV7-9	TRBJ1-2	NA	CASIGQGYNYGYTF	TGTGCCAGCATCGGACAGGGGTATAACTATGGCTACACCTTC
NA	TRBV2	TRBJ1-1	NA	CASRKGIESTEAFF	TGTGCCAGCAGGAAAGGGATTGAATCCACTGAAGCTTTCTTT
TRBD2	TRBV3-1	TRBJ2-1	few	CASSPASGGATEQFF	TGTGCCAGCAGCCCAGCCAGCGGGGGGGCCACCGAGCAGTTCTTC
NA	TRBV12-3/TRBV12-4	TRBJ1-5	NA	CASTLAGARNQPQHF	TGTGCCAGCACCCTGGCGGGGGCTCGTAATCAGCCCCAGCATTTT
TRBD2	TRBV5-5	TRBJ2-3	few	CASSLAGRRDTQYF	TGTGCCAGCAGCTTGGCCGGGAGGCGAGATACGCAGTATTTT